This T cell receptor (beta chain) appears in the sequencing data of a study of CD4 T cells in relation to SARS-CoV-2 and coronaviruses. General study findings and limits: Crossreactive clones expanded significantly less to SARS-CoV-2 than monoreactive clones. In around 67% of donors, memory CD4+ clonotypes crossrecognized SARS-CoV-2 and at least one common cold coronavirus spike.

Clones were sequenced by immunoSEQ multiplex PCR, and TCRdb holds only the in-frame ones, with some missing. Here the sample spans 30,000 to 45,000 clones, more than 75% being singletons. There are 15 residues in the CDR3. The J segment lost 6 bases and the V segment lost 0 bases, leaving 3 bases of the junction unmatched. Germline lookup yields CDR1 SGHRS and CDR2 YFSETQ. Remarks on this clone: Antigen unknown.

Sequencing input: memory CD4+ T cells from PBMCs. The clonotype comes from an adult with COVID-19. The gene calls are TRBV5-1 and TRBJ2-2, with TRBD2 matching 9 bases. The CDR3 DNA reads as TGCGCCAGCAGCTTGGTGGGACTAGCCTCCGGGGAGCTGTTTTTT. It encodes CASSLVGLASGELFF.